The present T cell receptor beta chain was sequenced within a study of blood T cell repertoires in COVID-19. Germline V lookup: CDR1 MNHEY, CDR2 SVGEGT. After removal of 5 bases from V and 7 bases from J, the junction contained 5 bases not matched to a gene. The CDR3 sequence is 13 residues long. Clones were read by immunoSEQ multiplex PCR, and TCRdb kept only the in-frame ones, dropping some. The sample consists of 250,000 to 300,000 clones, 87% of them appearing once. Sequencing was performed on peripheral blood. The rearrangement joins TRBV6-2 or TRBV6-3 to TRBJ1-2, with TRBD1 matching over 9 bases. The sequence came from a woman between 45 and 60 years old who had recovered from COVID-19. In nucleotides, the CDR3 is TGTGCCAGCAGTAACAGGGGGCGCGGTGGCTACACCTTC. This gives the protein CASSNRGRGGYTF.